Described below is a single T cell receptor (beta chain) sequence and its context. The data originate from a study of blood T cell repertoires in COVID-19. Across the study: T cells, B-cell-depleted T cells, or PBMCs provided the cDNA or gDNA that served as material.

The assay was immunoSEQ multiplex PCR, and TCRdb's table has in-frame clones only and misses some. The table has over 95,000 clones, about four fifths seen once. The CDR3 is made up of 14 amino acids. Losses at the gene ends were 4 bases for V and 12 bases for J; bases not matched to a gene: 13. Germline CDR1 reads SGHTA; CDR2 reads FQGNSA. The sequenced sample was peripheral blood. V is TRBV7-2 and J is TRBJ1-2, with TRBD1 identical over 8 bases. The origin of this receptor is a human donor in a cohort sampled during active COVID-19. Here the CDR3 reads CASSSHQGQGRHTF. CDR3 in DNA: TGTGCCAGCAGCTCCCACCAAGGACAGGGTCGGCACACCTTC.